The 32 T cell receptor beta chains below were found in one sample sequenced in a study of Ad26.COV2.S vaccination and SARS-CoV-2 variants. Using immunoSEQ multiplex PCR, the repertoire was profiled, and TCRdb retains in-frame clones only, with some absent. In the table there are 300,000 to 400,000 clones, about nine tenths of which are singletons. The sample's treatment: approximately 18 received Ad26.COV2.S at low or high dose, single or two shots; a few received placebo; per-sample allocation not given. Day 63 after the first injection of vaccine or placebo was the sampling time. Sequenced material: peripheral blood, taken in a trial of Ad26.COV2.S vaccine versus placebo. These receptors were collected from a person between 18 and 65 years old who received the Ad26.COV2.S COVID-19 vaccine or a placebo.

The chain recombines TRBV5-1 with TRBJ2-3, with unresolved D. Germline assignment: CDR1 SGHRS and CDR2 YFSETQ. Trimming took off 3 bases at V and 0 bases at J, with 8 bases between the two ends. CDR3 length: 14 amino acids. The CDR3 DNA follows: TGCGCCAGCAGCTCACTCACTAGCACAGATACGCAGTATTTT. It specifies CASSSLTSTDTQYF.

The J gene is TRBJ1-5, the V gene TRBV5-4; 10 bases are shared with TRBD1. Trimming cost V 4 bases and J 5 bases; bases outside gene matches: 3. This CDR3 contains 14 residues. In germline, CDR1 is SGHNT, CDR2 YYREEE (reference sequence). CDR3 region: CASSAGTGDQPQHF. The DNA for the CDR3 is TGTGCCAGCAGCGCCGGGACAGGGGATCAGCCCCAGCATTTT.

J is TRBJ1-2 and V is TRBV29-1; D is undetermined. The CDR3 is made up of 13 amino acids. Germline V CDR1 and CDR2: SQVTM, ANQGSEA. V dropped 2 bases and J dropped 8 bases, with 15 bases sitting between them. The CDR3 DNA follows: TGCAGCGTTGAACGGGCGGAACTCTACGGCTACACCTTC. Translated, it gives CSVERAELYGYTF.

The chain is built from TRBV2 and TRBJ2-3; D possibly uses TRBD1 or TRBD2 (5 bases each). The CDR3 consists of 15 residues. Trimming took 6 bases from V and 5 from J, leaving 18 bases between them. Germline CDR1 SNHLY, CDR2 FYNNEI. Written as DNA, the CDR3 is TGTGCCAGCAGCCTAGGCGAATGGGGGAGAGATACGCAGTATTTT. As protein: CASSLGEWGRDTQYF.

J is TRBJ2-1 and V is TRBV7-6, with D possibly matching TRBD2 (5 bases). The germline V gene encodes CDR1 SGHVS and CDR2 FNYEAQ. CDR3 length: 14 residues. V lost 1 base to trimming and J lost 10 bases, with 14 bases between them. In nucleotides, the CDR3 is TGTGCCAGCAGCTTAGGGGTGGGTGGAGGAGAGCAGTTCTTC. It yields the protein CASSLGVGGGEQFF.

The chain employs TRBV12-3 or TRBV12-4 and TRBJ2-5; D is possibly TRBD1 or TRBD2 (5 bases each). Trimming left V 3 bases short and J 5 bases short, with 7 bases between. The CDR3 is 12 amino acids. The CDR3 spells CASSFEGETQYF. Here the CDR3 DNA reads TGTGCCAGCAGTTTCGAGGGGGAGACCCAGTACTTC.

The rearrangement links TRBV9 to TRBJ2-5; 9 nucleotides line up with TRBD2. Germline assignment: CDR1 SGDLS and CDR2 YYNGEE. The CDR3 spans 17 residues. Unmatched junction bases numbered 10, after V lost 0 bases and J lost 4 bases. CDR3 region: CASSVGSSGVAGETQYF. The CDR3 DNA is TGTGCCAGCAGCGTAGGTTCTAGCGGGGTGGCGGGAGAGACCCAGTACTTC.

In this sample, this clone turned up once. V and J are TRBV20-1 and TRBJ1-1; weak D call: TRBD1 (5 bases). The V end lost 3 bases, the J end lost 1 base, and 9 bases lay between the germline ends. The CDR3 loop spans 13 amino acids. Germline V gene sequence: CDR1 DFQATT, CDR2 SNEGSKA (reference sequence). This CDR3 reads CSASRDPNTEAFF. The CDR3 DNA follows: TGCAGTGCTAGTCGGGACCCGAACACTGAAGCTTTCTTT.

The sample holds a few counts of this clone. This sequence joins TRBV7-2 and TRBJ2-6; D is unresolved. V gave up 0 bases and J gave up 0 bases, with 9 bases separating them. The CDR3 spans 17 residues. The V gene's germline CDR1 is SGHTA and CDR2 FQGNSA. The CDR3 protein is CASSLASLSSGANVLTF. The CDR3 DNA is TGTGCCAGCAGCTTAGCAAGTCTCAGCTCTGGGGCCAACGTCCTGACTTTC.

DNA for the CDR3: TGTGCCAGCAGCCTTCTTCCGGGACAGGTCCTCTCTGGGGCCAACGTCCTGACTTTC. This sequence encodes CASSLLPGQVLSGANVLTF. The V gene is TRBV5-5, the J gene TRBJ2-6, with 8 nucleotides matching TRBD1. V trimming: 4 bases; J trimming: 0 bases; junction bases outside the gene matches: 12. The CDR3 runs 19 residues. Germline V CDR1 and CDR2: SGHKS, YYEKEE (reference sequence).

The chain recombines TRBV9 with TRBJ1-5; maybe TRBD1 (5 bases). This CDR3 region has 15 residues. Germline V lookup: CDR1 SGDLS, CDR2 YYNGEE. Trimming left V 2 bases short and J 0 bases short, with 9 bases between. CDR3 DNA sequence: TGTGCCAGCAGCGTTGGGGCTTATAGCAATCAGCCCCAGCATTTT. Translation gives CASSVGAYSNQPQHF.

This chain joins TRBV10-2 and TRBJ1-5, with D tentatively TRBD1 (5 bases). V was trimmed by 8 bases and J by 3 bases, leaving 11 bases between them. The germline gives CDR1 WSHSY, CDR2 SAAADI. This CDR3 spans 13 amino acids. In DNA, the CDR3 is TGCGCCAGCTCGACCGGGGCCAATCAGCCCCAGCATTTT. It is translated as CASSTGANQPQHF.

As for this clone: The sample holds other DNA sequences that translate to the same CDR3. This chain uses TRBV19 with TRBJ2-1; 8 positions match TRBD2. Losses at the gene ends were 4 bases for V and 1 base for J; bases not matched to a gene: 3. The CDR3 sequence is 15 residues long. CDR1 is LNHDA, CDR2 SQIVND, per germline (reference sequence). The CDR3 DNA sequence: TGTGCCAGTAGTAAGCGGGGGTCGTCCTACAATGAGCAGTTCTTC. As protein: CASSKRGSSYNEQFF. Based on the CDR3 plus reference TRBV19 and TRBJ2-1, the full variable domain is DGGITQSPKYLFRKEGQNVTLSCEQNLNHDAMYWYRQDPGQGLRLIYYSQIVNDFQKGDIAEGYSVSREKKESFPLTVTSAQKNPTAFYLCASSKRGSSYNEQFFGPGTRLTVL.

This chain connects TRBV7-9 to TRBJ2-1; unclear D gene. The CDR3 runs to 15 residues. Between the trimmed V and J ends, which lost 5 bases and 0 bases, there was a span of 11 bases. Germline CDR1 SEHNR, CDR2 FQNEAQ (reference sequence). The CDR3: CASSLSGSSYNEQFF. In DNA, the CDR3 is TGTGCCAGCAGCCTATCAGGAAGCTCCTACAATGAGCAGTTCTTC.

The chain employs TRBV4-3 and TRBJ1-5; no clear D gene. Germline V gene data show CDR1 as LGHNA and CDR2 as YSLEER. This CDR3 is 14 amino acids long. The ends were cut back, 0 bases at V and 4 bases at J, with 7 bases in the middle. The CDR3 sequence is CASSQDSGNQPQHF. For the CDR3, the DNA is TGCGCCAGCAGCCAAGACTCCGGAAATCAGCCCCAGCATTTT.

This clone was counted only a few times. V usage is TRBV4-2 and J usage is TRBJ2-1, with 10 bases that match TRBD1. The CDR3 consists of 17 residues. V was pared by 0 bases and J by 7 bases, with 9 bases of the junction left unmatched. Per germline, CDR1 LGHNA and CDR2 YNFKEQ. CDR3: CASSQESGTGDGNEQFF. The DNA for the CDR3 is TGTGCCAGCAGCCAAGAATCGGGGACAGGGGATGGAAATGAGCAGTTCTTC.

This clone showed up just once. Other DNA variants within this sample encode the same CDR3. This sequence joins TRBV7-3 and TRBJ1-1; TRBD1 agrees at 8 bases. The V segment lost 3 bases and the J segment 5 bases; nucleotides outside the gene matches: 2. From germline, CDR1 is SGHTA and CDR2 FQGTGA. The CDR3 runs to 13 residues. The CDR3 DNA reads TGTGCCAGCAGCTTGGACAGGGAGACTGAAGCTTTCTTT. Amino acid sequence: CASSLDRETEAFF.

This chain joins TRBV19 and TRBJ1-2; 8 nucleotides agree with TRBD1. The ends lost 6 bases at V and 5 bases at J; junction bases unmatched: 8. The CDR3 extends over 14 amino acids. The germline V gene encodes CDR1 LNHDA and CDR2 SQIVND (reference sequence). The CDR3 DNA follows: TGTGCCAGTAGCCCGGACAGGGAAACGTATGGCTACACCTTC. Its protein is CASSPDRETYGYTF.

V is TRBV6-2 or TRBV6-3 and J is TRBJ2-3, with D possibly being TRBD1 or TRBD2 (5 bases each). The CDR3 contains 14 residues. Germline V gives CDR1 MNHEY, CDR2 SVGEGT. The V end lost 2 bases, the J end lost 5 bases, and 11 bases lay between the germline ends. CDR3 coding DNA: TGTGCCAGCAGTTACGTCCAGGGACGAGATACGCAGTATTTT. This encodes CASSYVQGRDTQYF.

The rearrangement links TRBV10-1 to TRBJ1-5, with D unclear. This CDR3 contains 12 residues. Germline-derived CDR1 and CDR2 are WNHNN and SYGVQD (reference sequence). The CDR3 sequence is CGREGGSQPQHF. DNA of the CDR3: TGCGGACGGGAGGGTGGAAGTCAGCCCCAGCATTTT.

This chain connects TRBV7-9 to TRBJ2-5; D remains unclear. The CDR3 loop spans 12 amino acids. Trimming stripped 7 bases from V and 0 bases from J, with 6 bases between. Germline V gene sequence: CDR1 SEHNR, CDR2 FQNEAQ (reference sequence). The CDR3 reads CASTRHQETQYF. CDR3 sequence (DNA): TGTGCCAGCACCCGACACCAAGAGACCCAGTACTTC.

The CDR3 loop is CAWSRQGTNEKLFF. The CDR3 DNA reads as TGTGCCTGGAGTCGTCAGGGAACTAATGAAAAACTGTTTTTT. The J gene is TRBJ1-4, the V gene TRBV30, with D possibly TRBD1 on 5 matching bases. Trimming removed 2 bases at V and 1 base at J, with 8 bases between. Germline loops: CDR1 GTSNPN, CDR2 SVGIG (reference sequence). The CDR3 consists of 14 residues.

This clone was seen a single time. The DNA for the CDR3 is TGTGCCAGCAGCCTAAACCCGGAAGGAGGCTACACCTTC. Translated: CASSLNPEGGYTF. This chain connects TRBV7-3 to TRBJ1-2, with D unresolved. V lost 5 bases and J 8 bases, leaving 15 bases between the germline ends. CDR3 size: 13 residues. Germline CDR1 is SGHTA and CDR2 is FQGTGA.

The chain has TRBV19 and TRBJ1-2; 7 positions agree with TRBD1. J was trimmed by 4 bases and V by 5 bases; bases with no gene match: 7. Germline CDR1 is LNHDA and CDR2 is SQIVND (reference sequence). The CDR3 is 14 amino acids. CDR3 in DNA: TGTGCCAGTAGTTACGGGACAGACTCCTATGGCTACACCTTC. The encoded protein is CASSYGTDSYGYTF. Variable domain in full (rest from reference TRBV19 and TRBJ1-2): DGGITQSPKYLFRKEGQNVTLSCEQNLNHDAMYWYRQDPGQGLRLIYYSQIVNDFQKGDIAEGYSVSREKKESFPLTVTSAQKNPTAFYLCASSYGTDSYGYTFGSGTRLTVV.

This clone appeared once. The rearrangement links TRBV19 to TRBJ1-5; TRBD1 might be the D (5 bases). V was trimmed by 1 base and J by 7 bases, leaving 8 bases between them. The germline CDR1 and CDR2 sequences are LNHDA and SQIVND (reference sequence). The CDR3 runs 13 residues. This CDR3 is CASSIGGEQPQHF. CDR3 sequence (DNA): TGTGCCAGTAGTATAGGGGGGGAACAGCCCCAGCATTTT.

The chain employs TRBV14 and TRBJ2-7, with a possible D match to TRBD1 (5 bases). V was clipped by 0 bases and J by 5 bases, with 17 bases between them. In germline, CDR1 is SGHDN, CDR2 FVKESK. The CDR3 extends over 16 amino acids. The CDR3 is CASSQDGAVRWDEQYF. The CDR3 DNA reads TGTGCCAGCAGCCAAGATGGGGCGGTTCGATGGGACGAGCAGTACTTC.

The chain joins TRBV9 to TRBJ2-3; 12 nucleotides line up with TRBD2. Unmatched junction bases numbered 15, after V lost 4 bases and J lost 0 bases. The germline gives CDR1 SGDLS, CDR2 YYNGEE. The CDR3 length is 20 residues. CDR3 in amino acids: CASSPKTTSGGRKSTDTQYF. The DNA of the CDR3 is TGTGCCAGCAGCCCCAAGACTACTAGCGGGGGGAGAAAGAGCACAGATACGCAGTATTTT.

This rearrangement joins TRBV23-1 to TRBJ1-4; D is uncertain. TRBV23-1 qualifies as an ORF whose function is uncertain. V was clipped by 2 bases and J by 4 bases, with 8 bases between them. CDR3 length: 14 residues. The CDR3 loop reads CASSQEEGNEKLFF. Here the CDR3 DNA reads TGCGCCAGCAGTCAAGAAGAAGGTAATGAAAAACTGTTTTTT.

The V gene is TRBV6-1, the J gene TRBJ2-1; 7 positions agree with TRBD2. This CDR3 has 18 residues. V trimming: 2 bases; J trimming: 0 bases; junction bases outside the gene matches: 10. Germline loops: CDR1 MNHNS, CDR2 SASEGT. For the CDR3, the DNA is TGTGCCAGCAGTGAATTTAGGCGGGGGACTGGCTCCTACAATGAGCAGTTCTTC. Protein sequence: CASSEFRRGTGSYNEQFF.

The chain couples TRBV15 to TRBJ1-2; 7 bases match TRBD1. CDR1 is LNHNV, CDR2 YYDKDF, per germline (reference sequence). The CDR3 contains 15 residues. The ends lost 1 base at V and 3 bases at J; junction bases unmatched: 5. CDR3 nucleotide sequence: TGTGCCACCAGCAGAGCCCTAGGGACAGACTATGGCTACACCTTC. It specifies CATSRALGTDYGYTF.

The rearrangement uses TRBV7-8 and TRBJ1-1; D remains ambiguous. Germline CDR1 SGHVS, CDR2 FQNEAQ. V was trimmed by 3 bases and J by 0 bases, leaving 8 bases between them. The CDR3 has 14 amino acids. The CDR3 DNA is TGTGCCAGCAGCTTGCTCTCCCTGAACACTGAAGCTTTCTTT. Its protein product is CASSLLSLNTEAFF.

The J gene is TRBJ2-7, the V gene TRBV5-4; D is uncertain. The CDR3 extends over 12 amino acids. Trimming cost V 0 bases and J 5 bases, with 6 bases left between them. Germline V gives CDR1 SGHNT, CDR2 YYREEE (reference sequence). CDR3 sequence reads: CASSLGRNEQYF. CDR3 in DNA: TGTGCCAGCAGCTTGGGAAGGAACGAGCAGTACTTC. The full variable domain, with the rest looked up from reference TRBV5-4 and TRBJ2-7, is ETGVTQSPTHLIKTRGQQVTLRCSSQSGHNTVSWYQQALGQGPQFIFQYYREEENGRGNFPPRFSGLQFPNYSSELNVNALELDDSALYLCASSLGRNEQYFGPGTRLTVT.